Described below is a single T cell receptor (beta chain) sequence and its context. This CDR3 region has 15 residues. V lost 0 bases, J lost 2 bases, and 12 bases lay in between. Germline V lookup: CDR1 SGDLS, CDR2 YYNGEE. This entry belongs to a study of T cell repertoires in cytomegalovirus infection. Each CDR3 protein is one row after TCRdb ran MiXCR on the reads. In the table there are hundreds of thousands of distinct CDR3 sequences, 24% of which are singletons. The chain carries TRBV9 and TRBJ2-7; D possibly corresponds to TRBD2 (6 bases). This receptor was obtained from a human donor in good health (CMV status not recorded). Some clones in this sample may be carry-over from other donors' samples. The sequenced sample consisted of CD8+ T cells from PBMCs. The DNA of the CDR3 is TGTGCCAGCAGCGTAGGGAGGGCGAACCCCTACGAGCAGTACGTC. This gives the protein CASSVGRANPYEQYV.